The following is a T cell receptor beta chain sequence with its context. The data stem from a study of shared clonotypes between healthy human individuals. The CDR3 length is 14 residues. The germline V gene has CDR1 SGHVS and CDR2 FQNEAQ. The junction had 5 bases not matched to a gene; V was cut back by 3 bases and J by 6 bases. Assay: immunoSEQ multiplex PCR; the TCRdb copy retains only in-frame clones and omits some. This sample has roughly 2.2 million clones, with just under 95% found just once. The sample was naive CD4+ T cells from PBMCs. Noted subset: CD45RA+ positively selected. The clonotype was recovered from a man in his late teens or twenties in good health. Some clones in this sample may be carry-over from other donors' samples. The chain carries TRBV7-8 and TRBJ1-5; TRBD1 matches at 7 bases. The CDR3 sequence is CASSFTGDGQPQHF. For the CDR3, the DNA is TGTGCCAGCAGCTTTACAGGGGACGGTCAGCCCCAGCATTTT. The complete variable domain, with remaining parts taken from reference TRBV7-8 and TRBJ1-5, reads GAGVSQSPRYKVAKRGQDVALRCDPISGHVSLFWYQQALGQGPEFLTYFQNEAQLDKSGLPSDRFFAERPEGSVSTLKIQRTQQEDSAVYLCASSFTGDGQPQHFGDGTRLSIL.